The 30 T cell receptor beta chains below were found in one sample sequenced in a study of shared clonotypes between healthy human individuals. Method: immunoSEQ multiplex PCR; TCRdb's copy keeps in-frame clones and lacks some. The table includes over a million clones, roughly 97% detected once. The specimen sequenced was naive CD4+ T cells sorted from blood. The subset was: CD45RA+ positively selected. These TCRs come from a young man in good health.

This clone was found once. V gene TRBV19 combines with J gene TRBJ2-5; the match to TRBD2 covers 7 bases. The CDR3 covers 14 residues. CDR1 is LNHDA, CDR2 SQIVND, per germline (reference sequence). Germline trimming cut 7 bases from V and 5 bases from J; bases unmatched to any gene: 10. Here the CDR3 DNA reads TGTGCCAGTAACTCCGGCGGGAGAGCTGAGACCCAGTACTTC. Protein sequence: CASNSGGRAETQYF.

V usage is TRBV5-1 and J usage is TRBJ2-6; D uncertain. CDR1 is SGHRS, CDR2 YFSETQ, per germline. Trimming cost V 3 bases and J 4 bases, with 5 bases left between them. CDR3 length equals 13 residues. As DNA, the CDR3 is TGCGCCAGCAGCTCCCTCGGGGCCAACGTCCTGACTTTC. It is translated as CASSSLGANVLTF. Full variable domain (remainder filled in from reference TRBV5-1 and TRBJ2-6): KAGVTQTPRYLIKTRGQQVTLSCSPISGHRSVSWYQQTPGQGLQFLFEYFSETQRNKGNFPGRFSGRQFSNSRSEMNVSTLELGDSALYLCASSSLGANVLTFGAGSRLTVL.

The V gene is TRBV5-6, the J gene TRBJ2-7; 7 nucleotides align to TRBD2. From germline, CDR1 is SGHDT and CDR2 YYEEEE. The CDR3 length is 15 residues. V lost 0 bases and J lost 3; bases outside the gene matches: 6. CDR3 sequence: CASSLDPSGDYEQYF. The CDR3 DNA reads as TGTGCCAGCAGCTTGGATCCTAGCGGCGACTACGAGCAGTACTTC. The full variable domain, rest sourced from reference TRBV5-6 and TRBJ2-7, is DAGVTQSPTHLIKTRGQQVTLRCSPKSGHDTVSWYQQALGQGPQFIFQYYEEEERQRGNFPDRFSGHQFPNYSSELNVNALLLGDSALYLCASSLDPSGDYEQYFGPGTRLTVT.

The chain's CDR3 is CASSLWWNTEAFF. CDR3 bases: TGTGCCAGCAGCTTATGGTGGAACACTGAAGCTTTCTTT. The V call is TRBV7-2, the J call TRBJ1-1; the D is unclear. Trimming cost V 2 bases and J 1 base, with 5 bases left between them. Looked up from germline, CDR1 is SGHTA and CDR2 is FQGNSA. This CDR3 region has 13 residues. Drawing the rest from reference TRBV7-2 and TRBJ1-1, the complete variable domain is GAGVSQSPSNKVTEKGKDVELRCDPISGHTALYWYRQSLGQGLEFLIYFQGNSAPDKSGLPSDRFSAERTGGSVSTLTIQRTQQEDSAVYLCASSLWWNTEAFFGQGTRLTVV.

Comment on this clone: The same CDR3 arises from other DNA sequences in this sample as well. This CDR3 is CASSLEGEQYF. DNA for the CDR3: TGCGCCAGCAGCTTGGAGGGGGAGCAGTACTTC. The chain uses TRBV5-1 and TRBJ2-7; the D gene is possibly TRBD1 (5 bases). V was pared by 0 bases and J by 7 bases, with 5 bases between. The CDR3 is made up of 11 amino acids. From germline, CDR1 is SGHRS and CDR2 YFSETQ. Variable domain in full (rest from reference TRBV5-1 and TRBJ2-7): KAGVTQTPRYLIKTRGQQVTLSCSPISGHRSVSWYQQTPGQGLQFLFEYFSETQRNKGNFPGRFSGRQFSNSRSEMNVSTLELGDSALYLCASSLEGEQYFGPGTRLTVT.

The rearrangement joins TRBV7-9 to TRBJ2-7; TRBD2 is a possible D gene (5 bases). The CDR3 consists of 15 residues. In germline, CDR1 is SEHNR, CDR2 FQNEAQ (reference sequence). V shed 8 bases and J shed 7 bases, with 24 bases lying between them. CDR3 DNA: TGTGCCAGCGTGGGGTTTCAAGGGAGAACGGGGGAGCAGTACTTC. This sequence encodes CASVGFQGRTGEQYF.

The chain has TRBV28 and TRBJ1-1, with TRBD1 as a possible D gene (5 bases). Germline V gives CDR1 MDHEN, CDR2 SYDVKM. The V end lost 3 bases, the J end lost 1 base, and 15 bases lay between the germline ends. There are 16 residues in the CDR3. The CDR3 DNA reads as TGTGCCAGCAGTTTGGGGTCTTGGGGCTGGAACACTGAAGCTTTCTTT. Translating it yields CASSLGSWGWNTEAFF.

V and J are TRBV28 and TRBJ1-2, with 9 bases identical to TRBD1. J gave up 1 base and V 4 bases, and 10 bases lay outside the gene matches. In germline, CDR1 is MDHEN, CDR2 SYDVKM. The CDR3 has 17 residues. The CDR3 protein is CASSSNTGGSYNYGYTF. CDR3 in DNA: TGTGCCAGCAGTTCAAATACAGGGGGCAGTTATAACTATGGCTACACCTTC.

This rearrangement joins TRBV30 to TRBJ1-5, with 11 bases lining up with TRBD1. Germline V lookup: CDR1 GTSNPN, CDR2 SVGIG (reference sequence). The CDR3 is 14 amino acids. The V and J ends lost 5 bases and 6 bases, in that order; junction bases with no gene match: 6. The CDR3 loop reads CAWSRTGGPQPQHF. CDR3 bases: TGTGCCTGGTCCCGGACAGGGGGCCCTCAGCCCCAGCATTTT. The variable domain in full, with the rest retrieved from reference TRBV30 and TRBJ1-5, is SQTIHQWPATLVQPVGSPLSLECTVEGTSNPNLYWYRQAAGRGLQLLFYSVGIGQISSEVPQNLSASRPQDRQFILSSKKLLLSDSGFYLCAWSRTGGPQPQHFGDGTRLSIL.

The chain links TRBV7-9 to TRBJ1-4, with D unclear. CDR3 length: 15 amino acids. The V gene's germline CDR1 is SEHNR and CDR2 FQNEAQ (reference sequence). V lost 1 base and J 2 bases, leaving 8 bases between the germline ends. The CDR3, as DNA: TGTGCCAGCAGCTTAGGGACTTTGACTAATGAAAAACTGTTTTTT. Translation gives CASSLGTLTNEKLFF.

This rearrangement joins TRBV30 to TRBJ2-7; D is tentatively TRBD1 or TRBD2 (6 bases each). This CDR3 has 15 residues. The germline V and J ends were trimmed by 4 bases and 0 bases, with 16 bases remaining between them. Germline CDR1 reads GTSNPN; CDR2 reads SVGIG (reference sequence). In DNA form, the CDR3 reads TGTGCCTGGACTTCGCGGGACATCCACTCCTACGAGCAGTACTTC. Translated, it gives CAWTSRDIHSYEQYF.

CDR3 sequence (DNA): TGTGCCAGCAGTCGACTACATAGCAATCAGCCCCAGCATTTT. This translates into CASSRLHSNQPQHF. This chain uses TRBV27 with TRBJ1-5; D unclear. Germline V CDR1 and CDR2: MNHEY, SMNVEV (reference sequence). V was shortened by 5 bases and J by 0 bases, with 8 bases between the two germline ends. The CDR3 is 14 residues long.

The chain recombines TRBV28 with TRBJ1-1, with D maybe TRBD1 (5 bases). Germline values: CDR1 MDHEN, CDR2 SYDVKM. Trimming took 7 bases from V and 3 from J, leaving 15 bases between them. The CDR3 totals 14 residues. CDR3 sequence reads: CASISGTWHTEAFF. The CDR3 DNA sequence: TGTGCCAGCATTAGCGGGACCTGGCACACTGAAGCTTTCTTT.

The chain is built from TRBV5-1 and TRBJ2-1; 7 bases are a match to TRBD2. Germline trimming cut 4 bases from V and 6 bases from J; bases unmatched to any gene: 4. The CDR3 spans 13 residues. Germline CDR1 is SGHRS and CDR2 is YFSETQ. CDR3 coding DNA: TGCGCCAGCAGCACCACGGGGGGCAATGAGCAGTTCTTC. Residues: CASSTTGGNEQFF.

The chain carries TRBV5-1 and TRBJ2-7; D is undetermined. The V gene lost 1 base and the J gene lost 0 bases, with 11 bases spanning the gap. Germline lookup yields CDR1 SGHRS and CDR2 YFSETQ. The CDR3 is 15 residues long. CDR3 sequence reads: CASSLFVRSSYEQYF. CDR3 coding DNA: TGCGCCAGCAGCTTGTTTGTACGGAGCTCCTACGAGCAGTACTTC.

V is TRBV6-4 and J is TRBJ2-1; D remains unclear. The CDR3 covers 15 residues. Germline CDR1 reads MRHNA; CDR2 reads SNTAGT. With 2 bases removed from V and 8 bases from J, the gap between germline ends came to 16 bases. CDR3 sequence reads: CASSDPPAGFYEQFF. CDR3 sequence (DNA): TGTGCCAGCAGTGACCCCCCCGCTGGGTTTTATGAGCAGTTCTTC.

The chain recombines TRBV6-1 with TRBJ2-7; the D is unclear. This CDR3 is built from 15 residues. The germline CDR1 and CDR2 sequences are MNHNS and SASEGT. V gave up 0 bases and J gave up 6 bases, with 15 bases separating them. The CDR3 region has the DNA TGTGCCAGCAGTGAAGCGCTGGCCATTCCCTCCGAGCAGTACTTC. It codes for CASSEALAIPSEQYF.

The chain carries TRBV29-1 and TRBJ1-1; D is possibly TRBD1 (5 bases). The CDR3 totals 13 residues. The germline gives CDR1 SQVTM, CDR2 ANQGSEA. The ends were cut back, 2 bases at V and 3 bases at J, with 10 bases in the middle. The CDR3 reads CSVERRADTEAFF. CDR3 DNA sequence: TGCAGCGTTGAACGCAGGGCGGACACTGAAGCTTTCTTT.

This rearrangement joins TRBV6-1 to TRBJ2-1, with TRBD2 identical over 14 bases. Per the germline V gene, CDR1 is MNHNS and CDR2 is SASEGT. CDR3 length equals 15 residues. J gave up 2 bases and V 6 bases, and 0 bases lay outside the gene matches. The CDR3 spells CASRTSGRAYNEQFF. The CDR3 DNA reads as TGTGCCAGCAGGACTAGCGGGAGGGCCTACAATGAGCAGTTCTTC.

This chain links TRBV19 with TRBJ2-7; D is ambiguous. CDR1 is LNHDA and CDR2 is SQIVND in the germline V gene (reference sequence). This CDR3 region has 14 residues. V shed 5 bases and J shed 3 bases, with 14 bases lying between them. CDR3 bases: TGTGCCAGTAGTCTCGGGCCGATACACTACGAGCAGTACTTC. It specifies CASSLGPIHYEQYF. The variable domain in full, completed from reference TRBV19 and TRBJ2-7, reads DGGITQSPKYLFRKEGQNVTLSCEQNLNHDAMYWYRQDPGQGLRLIYYSQIVNDFQKGDIAEGYSVSREKKESFPLTVTSAQKNPTAFYLCASSLGPIHYEQYFGPGTRLTVT.

The chain has TRBV7-2 and TRBJ2-5, with a weak D call TRBD1 (5 bases). CDR1 is SGHTA, CDR2 FQGNSA, per germline. Trimming took off 3 bases at V and 4 bases at J, with 15 bases between the two ends. The CDR3 has 15 amino acids. CDR3 sequence (DNA): TGTGCCAGCAGCTTCCAGGGATGGGGCCCAGAGACCCAGTACTTC. Its translation is CASSFQGWGPETQYF.

The chain employs TRBV7-2 and TRBJ2-7; 9 nucleotides match TRBD1. From germline, CDR1 is SGHTA and CDR2 FQGNSA. V dropped 7 bases and J dropped 6; count of bases not matched to a gene: 13. The CDR3 is 15 residues long. The CDR3 protein is CASTDRRDRVREQYF. Written as DNA, the CDR3 is TGTGCCAGCACCGACCGCCGGGACAGGGTGCGCGAGCAGTACTTC.

The chain carries TRBV6-1 and TRBJ1-2; 11 bases fit TRBD1. The junction had 10 bases not matched to a gene; V was cut back by 0 bases and J by 4 bases. Germline lookup yields CDR1 MNHNS and CDR2 SASEGT. The CDR3 spans 18 residues. CDR3 nucleotide sequence: TGTGCCAGCAGTGAAGCTCGGACAGGGGGCCTGAACGCCTATGGCTACACCTTC. The encoded protein is CASSEARTGGLNAYGYTF.

This chain links TRBV28 with TRBJ1-2, with 7 bases aligning to TRBD1. The V gene end was trimmed by 4 bases and the J gene end by 4 bases; junction bases not matched to a gene: 9. This CDR3 is 15 amino acids long. Germline loops: CDR1 MDHEN, CDR2 SYDVKM. CDR3 amino acids: CASSSPGGDTYGYTF. Written as DNA, the CDR3 is TGTGCCAGCAGTTCCCCAGGGGGAGACACCTATGGCTACACCTTC.

The CDR3 nucleotides are TGTGCCAGCACTGTACAGTCCGGATGGAGCGAGCAGTACTTC. As protein: CASTVQSGWSEQYF. The rearrangement joins TRBV6-1 to TRBJ2-7; no clear D. The germline V gene has CDR1 MNHNS and CDR2 SASEGT. Trimming took off 7 bases at V and 6 bases at J, with 19 bases between the two ends. The length of the CDR3 is 14 residues.

The chain recombines TRBV6-1 with TRBJ1-5, with 9 bases that match TRBD1. In germline, CDR1 is MNHNS, CDR2 SASEGT. With 3 bases clipped from V and 7 bases from J, the junction kept 7 bases outside the gene matches. CDR3 size: 15 residues. The chain's CDR3 is CASSDLTGGAQPQHF. DNA of the CDR3: TGTGCCAGCAGTGACCTCACAGGGGGCGCGCAGCCCCAGCATTTT.

The sample holds one count of this clone. Other DNA variants within this sample encode the same CDR3. The CDR3 sequence: CSVVGAGTNYGYTF. CDR3 coding DNA: TGCAGCGTTGTAGGGGCAGGGACGAACTATGGCTACACCTTC. This chain joins TRBV29-1 and TRBJ1-2, with D possibly TRBD1 on 5 matching bases. The CDR3 contains 14 residues. Germline CDR1 and CDR2: SQVTM and ANQGSEA. The V end lost 4 bases, the J end lost 2 bases, and 14 bases lay between the germline ends.

This clone was observed once. This chain joins TRBV4-3 and TRBJ2-7; 12 bases agree with TRBD2. Germline CDR1 LGHNA, CDR2 YSLEER. The CDR3 loop spans 19 amino acids. V lost 2 bases and J lost 0; bases outside the gene matches: 11. The CDR3 DNA sequence: TGCGCCAGCAGCCAAACGGTGTTGCTAGCGGGAGGGCCCTCCTACGAGCAGTACTTC. Amino acids: CASSQTVLLAGGPSYEQYF.

J is TRBJ2-1 and V is TRBV29-1; TRBD2 aligns across 9 bases. J gave up 8 bases and V 5 bases, and 10 bases lay outside the gene matches. The V gene's germline CDR1 is SQVTM and CDR2 ANQGSEA. The CDR3 is 14 residues long. In DNA form, the CDR3 reads TGCAGCGTTCCCGTAGCGGGAGAAGTCCATGAGCAGTTCTTC. Protein sequence: CSVPVAGEVHEQFF.

The rearrangement links TRBV5-1 to TRBJ1-3; the match to TRBD1 covers 7 bases. The V segment lost 6 bases and the J segment 1 base; nucleotides outside the gene matches: 7. This CDR3 contains 15 residues. Per the germline V gene, CDR1 is SGHRS and CDR2 is YFSETQ. The CDR3 protein is CASTPTGNSGNTIYF. The CDR3 DNA sequence: TGCGCCAGCACACCGACAGGGAATTCTGGAAACACCATATATTTT.